The T cell receptor beta chain described here comes from a study of breast tumors, draining lymph nodes, adjacent tissues. Study-level results: Data only fit, rather than demonstrated, lymph node origin of most tumor T cells. Tumor repertoires ranked between lymph nodes and nontumor tissue in diversity, with V and J gene preferences.

Concerning this clonotype: Its antigen is as yet unknown. Compared with germline, one end of the junction differs, possibly owing to a read error.

TCRdb re-called the multiplex PCR reads with MiXCR, one entry per CDR3 protein. The sample includes approximately 13,000 distinct CDR3 sequences, 55% to 60% of them seen just once. The CDR3 extends over 16 amino acids. The germline V gene encodes CDR1 LNHDA and CDR2 SQIVND (reference sequence). The chain recombines TRBV19 with TRBJ2-2; the match to TRBD2 covers 10 bases. Sequencing was performed on tumor-adjacent breast tissue. The receptor comes from a female donor with breast cancer. Some clones in this sample may be carry-over from other donors' samples. The CDR3: CASSPGTSVNTRELFF. The CDR3, as DNA: TGTGCCAGTAGTCCCGGGACTAGCGTGAACACCAGGGAGCTGTTTTTT. Drawing the rest from reference TRBV19 and TRBJ2-2, the complete variable domain is DGGITQSPKYLFRKEGQNVTLSCEQNLNHDAMYWYRQDPGQGLRLIYYSQIVNDFQKGDIAEGYSVSREKKESFPLTVTSAQKNPTAFYLCASSPGTSVNTRELFFGEGSRLTVL.